The following is a T cell receptor beta chain sequence with its context. V was clipped by 0 bases and J by 1 base, with 18 bases between them. The CDR3 is 18 residues long. Germline CDR1 LGHNA, CDR2 YNFKEQ. The data stem from a study of blood T cells in healthy people across ages. Using a J-beta primer mix together with a sample-barcoded 5' primer, a second PCR was run for roughly 6 to 12 cycles. Via MiXCR, TCRdb re-called the 5' RACE reads, giving one row per CDR3 protein. Counted here are about 1.6 million distinct CDR3 sequences, roughly 32% occurring once; the ten biggest clones make up about 11%.

The specimen sequenced was blood. This chain connects TRBV4-2 to TRBJ2-5; TRBD1 or TRBD2 may be the D gene (5 bases each). This TCR came from a woman aged 25 to 39 in good health. Written as DNA, the CDR3 is TGTGCCAGCAGCCAAGAAGACTGGTCGGGGCGACTCCAAGAGACCCAGTACTTC. It encodes CASSQEDWSGRLQETQYF.